The rows below give T cell receptor beta chains drawn from one sample of a study of cytomegalovirus exposure and HLA in healthy donors. Measured with immunoSEQ multiplex PCR; TCRdb has only the in-frame clones, and not every one. The table shows about 180,000 clones, with 70% to 85% occurring only once. Specimen: PBMCs. These receptors originate from a man in his late teens or twenties in good health and CMV-seronegative. The CDR3 runs from the conserved cysteine through the conserved F or W. The order of the fields is J gene, clone size, V gene, D gene, CDR3 DNA, CDR3 protein. D genes are given only for firm matches. The size of a clone is reported for some rows only, either as once, few or many, or as a class for expanded clones.

j_call: TRBJ2-3; clone_size: .; v_call: TRBV25-1; d_call: TRBD1; cdr3_nt: TGCGCCAGCAGTGGGGGGACAGGGTCCACAGATACGCAGTATTTT; cdr3_aa: CASSGGTGSTDTQYF
j_call: TRBJ2-3; clone_size: .; v_call: TRBV7-3; d_call: TRBD2; cdr3_nt: TGTGCCAGCAGCTACGCGGGACTAGGAGGGGATACGCAGTATTTT; cdr3_aa: CASSYAGLGGDTQYF
j_call: TRBJ1-1; clone_size: .; v_call: TRBV9; d_call: .; cdr3_nt: TGTGCCAGCAGCGTAGGGGGCGGGGGAGTCGGGTTCACTGAAGCTTTCTTT; cdr3_aa: CASSVGGGGVGFTEAFF
j_call: TRBJ2-7; clone_size: .; v_call: TRBV4-1; d_call: .; cdr3_nt: TGCGCCAGCAGCCAAGCTGCGGCAACTCATACCTACGAGCAGTACTTC; cdr3_aa: CASSQAAATHTYEQYF
j_call: TRBJ2-7; clone_size: .; v_call: TRBV6-5; d_call: .; cdr3_nt: TGTGCCAGCAGTGGCGGACTGTACCGTTCCTACGAGCAGTACTTC; cdr3_aa: CASSGGLYRSYEQYF
j_call: TRBJ2-3; clone_size: .; v_call: TRBV5-1; d_call: .; cdr3_nt: TGCGCCAGCAGCTTTCGGACTGGCACAGATACGCAGTATTTT; cdr3_aa: CASSFRTGTDTQYF
j_call: TRBJ2-1; clone_size: .; v_call: TRBV29-1; d_call: TRBD1; cdr3_nt: TGCAGCGGCGACAGGGGGTATGACAATGAGCAGTTCTTC; cdr3_aa: CSGDRGYDNEQFF
j_call: TRBJ2-7; clone_size: .; v_call: TRBV12-5; d_call: TRBD1; cdr3_nt: TGTGCTAGTGGCCGGGACAGGCCTCCCTACGAGCAGTACTTC; cdr3_aa: CASGRDRPPYEQYF
j_call: TRBJ1-5; clone_size: .; v_call: TRBV2; d_call: TRBD1; cdr3_nt: TGTGCCAGCAGGGGACAGGGTAATAGCAATCAGCCCCAGCATTTT; cdr3_aa: CASRGQGNSNQPQHF
j_call: TRBJ1-2; clone_size: .; v_call: TRBV19; d_call: .; cdr3_nt: TGTGCCAGTAGTCAGACAGGCTTTAACTATGGCTACACCTTC; cdr3_aa: CASSQTGFNYGYTF
j_call: TRBJ1-6; clone_size: many; v_call: TRBV6-5; d_call: .; cdr3_nt: TGTGCCAGCAGGTCCGGGACCTATAATTCACCCCTCCACTTT; cdr3_aa: CASRSGTYNSPLHF
j_call: TRBJ2-5; clone_size: .; v_call: TRBV7-9; d_call: TRBD1; cdr3_nt: TGTGCCAGCAGCTTAAGGGACAGGGGCGGGAAGACCCAGTACTTC; cdr3_aa: CASSLRDRGGKTQYF
j_call: TRBJ1-5; clone_size: .; v_call: TRBV18; d_call: TRBD1; cdr3_nt: TGTGCCAGCTCACCGACGACAGGGAATAGCAATCAGCCCCAGCATTTT; cdr3_aa: CASSPTTGNSNQPQHF
j_call: TRBJ1-1; clone_size: once; v_call: TRBV7-9; d_call: TRBD1; cdr3_nt: TGTGCCAGCAGCTTAGCGGGGGGGACAGGGTCGAGATCTTTCTTT; cdr3_aa: CASSLAGGTGSRSFF
j_call: TRBJ2-7; clone_size: .; v_call: TRBV4-1; d_call: TRBD2; cdr3_nt: TGCGCCAGCAGCCAACCTTTCGGGACTAGCTGGAACGAGCAGTACTTC; cdr3_aa: CASSQPFGTSWNEQYF
j_call: TRBJ2-3; clone_size: .; v_call: TRBV4-3; d_call: TRBD2; cdr3_nt: TGCGCCAGCAGCCGAAAACTAGCGGGGGGACCTGAGCGCCCAGATACGCAGTATTTT; cdr3_aa: CASSRKLAGGPERPDTQYF
j_call: TRBJ2-1; clone_size: .; v_call: TRBV13; d_call: .; cdr3_nt: TGTGCCAGCAGCGCAGGGGCAGGGAGCTCCTACAATGAGCAGTTCTTC; cdr3_aa: CASSAGAGSSYNEQFF
j_call: TRBJ1-6; clone_size: .; v_call: TRBV7-2; d_call: TRBD1; cdr3_nt: TGTGCCAGCAGCCCGTTACTCAGGACAGGGAATAATTCACCCCTCCACTTT; cdr3_aa: CASSPLLRTGNNSPLHF
j_call: TRBJ2-3; clone_size: once; v_call: TRBV19; d_call: TRBD2; cdr3_nt: TGTGCCAGTAGCCAACTAGCGGGGGGGCCCACAGATACGCAGTATTTT; cdr3_aa: CASSQLAGGPTDTQYF
j_call: TRBJ2-7; clone_size: .; v_call: TRBV29-1; d_call: TRBD1; cdr3_nt: TGCAGCGCGACCCCGGGACAGGGGATTGGCGAGCAGTACTTC; cdr3_aa: CSATPGQGIGEQYF
j_call: TRBJ2-6; clone_size: .; v_call: TRBV27; d_call: TRBD1; cdr3_nt: TGTGCCAGCAGTTTGTTACGGGACAGCCCTTCTGGGGCCAACGTCCTGACTTTC; cdr3_aa: CASSLLRDSPSGANVLTF
j_call: TRBJ2-7; clone_size: few; v_call: TRBV10-2; d_call: .; cdr3_nt: TGCGCCAGCAGGTATGGCAGCTCCTACGAGCAGTACTTC; cdr3_aa: CASRYGSSYEQYF
j_call: TRBJ1-5; clone_size: .; v_call: TRBV5-4; d_call: TRBD1; cdr3_nt: TGTGCCAGCAGCCTTCCGGGACAGGGGATCCAGCCCCAGCATTTT; cdr3_aa: CASSLPGQGIQPQHF
j_call: TRBJ1-2; clone_size: .; v_call: TRBV2; d_call: TRBD1; cdr3_nt: TGTGCCAGCAGATTAACAGGGGGCGACTATGGCTACCCCTTC; cdr3_aa: CASRLTGGDYGYPF
j_call: TRBJ1-2; clone_size: .; v_call: TRBV6-6; d_call: .; cdr3_nt: TGTGCCAGCAGTTACTCGTTAGAGAACTATGGCTACACCTTC; cdr3_aa: CASSYSLENYGYTF
j_call: TRBJ1-5; clone_size: .; v_call: TRBV6-5; d_call: .; cdr3_nt: TGTGCCAGCAGTTATCGCGTGAATCAGCCCCAGCATTTT; cdr3_aa: CASSYRVNQPQHF
j_call: TRBJ2-5; clone_size: .; v_call: TRBV2; d_call: TRBD1; cdr3_nt: TGTGCCAGCAGGGTCGGGACAGGGGGCTTAGAGACCCAGTACTTC; cdr3_aa: CASRVGTGGLETQYF
j_call: TRBJ1-5; clone_size: .; v_call: TRBV7-9; d_call: TRBD1; cdr3_nt: TGTGCCAGCAGCTTGGATGTTGGGACAGGGACTCGGAACCAGCATTTT; cdr3_aa: CASSLDVGTGTRNQHF
j_call: TRBJ2-6; clone_size: few; v_call: TRBV4-2; d_call: .; cdr3_nt: TGTGCCAGCAGCCAAGTTAGTAAGACATTTCTCTCTGGGGCCAACGTCCTGACTTTC; cdr3_aa: CASSQVSKTFLSGANVLTF
j_call: TRBJ2-7; clone_size: few; v_call: TRBV13; d_call: .; cdr3_nt: TGTGCCAGCAGCTCCTTAGATCCCGTACAGGGCACCTACGAGCAGTACTTC; cdr3_aa: CASSSLDPVQGTYEQYF
j_call: TRBJ2-1; clone_size: .; v_call: TRBV27; d_call: .; cdr3_nt: TGTGCCAGCGCCCCTCGGAGGATTAGTTTCGAGCAGTTCTTC; cdr3_aa: CASAPRRISFEQFF
j_call: TRBJ2-5; clone_size: few; v_call: TRBV30; d_call: TRBD2; cdr3_nt: TGTGCCTGGAGTGTATCGGCAGGGCTAGCGGCTCCCCAGCAGTACTTC; cdr3_aa: CAWSVSAGLAAPQQYF
j_call: TRBJ2-5; clone_size: .; v_call: TRBV18; d_call: TRBD2; cdr3_nt: TGTGCCAGCTCACCACTGGCGGGAGACCAAGGAGAGACCCAGTACTTC; cdr3_aa: CASSPLAGDQGETQYF
j_call: TRBJ1-1; clone_size: .; v_call: TRBV11-2; d_call: TRBD1; cdr3_nt: TGTGCCAGCAGCCCAAGACAGGGATGGGACACTGAAGCTTTCTTT; cdr3_aa: CASSPRQGWDTEAFF
j_call: TRBJ2-5; clone_size: .; v_call: TRBV9; d_call: TRBD1; cdr3_nt: TGTGCCAGCAGCGCTGTGACAGGGCGAGAGGAGACCCAGTACTTC; cdr3_aa: CASSAVTGREETQYF
j_call: TRBJ1-2; clone_size: .; v_call: TRBV6-5; d_call: .; cdr3_nt: TGTGCCAGCAGCCAGCGGGGCGTAGGGGATGGCTACACCTTC; cdr3_aa: CASSQRGVGDGYTF
j_call: TRBJ2-5; clone_size: .; v_call: TRBV11-3; d_call: .; cdr3_nt: TGTGCCAGCAGCTTAGAAGGGTGGGAGGCCCAAGAGACCCAGTACTTC; cdr3_aa: CASSLEGWEAQETQYF
j_call: TRBJ2-7; clone_size: .; v_call: TRBV6-5; d_call: TRBD1; cdr3_nt: TGTGCCAGCAGCCCCGGGACAGGGCCCTACGAGCAGTACTTC; cdr3_aa: CASSPGTGPYEQYF
j_call: TRBJ2-3; clone_size: .; v_call: TRBV7-9; d_call: .; cdr3_nt: TGTGCCAGCAGTTACACAGATACGCAGTATTTT; cdr3_aa: CASSYTDTQYF
j_call: TRBJ2-5; clone_size: .; v_call: TRBV7-2; d_call: TRBD1; cdr3_nt: TGTGCCAGCAGCTCCGGGACAGGGGGTTCTGAGACCCAGTACTTC; cdr3_aa: CASSSGTGGSETQYF
j_call: TRBJ2-1; clone_size: .; v_call: TRBV29-1; d_call: TRBD2; cdr3_nt: TGCAGCGTTGCCTTAGCGGGAGGGGGGTATGGGCAGTTCTTC; cdr3_aa: CSVALAGGGYGQFF
j_call: TRBJ1-1; clone_size: .; v_call: TRBV5-5; d_call: TRBD1; cdr3_nt: TGTGCCAGCAGCCTGGGACAGGGCCGGAACACTGAAGCTTTCTTT; cdr3_aa: CASSLGQGRNTEAFF
j_call: TRBJ2-2; clone_size: .; v_call: TRBV14; d_call: .; cdr3_nt: TGTGCCAGCAGCCAATTGCTGGGGAGGACGGGGCCGGGTACCGGGGAGCTGTTTTTT; cdr3_aa: CASSQLLGRTGPGTGELFF
j_call: TRBJ2-3; clone_size: .; v_call: TRBV27; d_call: .; cdr3_nt: TGTGCCAGCAGTTTGGGGGCCGGGACTACCACAGATACGCAGTATTTT; cdr3_aa: CASSLGAGTTTDTQYF
j_call: TRBJ1-2; clone_size: .; v_call: TRBV15; d_call: TRBD1; cdr3_nt: TGTGCCACCGAGCGGGACAGGGGGCTTGGTGGCTACACCTTC; cdr3_aa: CATERDRGLGGYTF
j_call: TRBJ2-4; clone_size: .; v_call: TRBV13; d_call: TRBD1; cdr3_nt: TGTGCCAGCAGCGTGGGACAGGGTCCAGCCAAAAACATTCAGTACTTC; cdr3_aa: CASSVGQGPAKNIQYF
j_call: TRBJ2-4; clone_size: .; v_call: TRBV7-2; d_call: .; cdr3_nt: TGTGCCAGCAGCTTAGGCGACAGGGCGGGGAAAAACATTCAGTACTTC; cdr3_aa: CASSLGDRAGKNIQYF
j_call: TRBJ2-4; clone_size: .; v_call: TRBV5-6; d_call: .; cdr3_nt: TGTGCCAGCAGCTTGGGGTACAATGCCAAAAACATTCAGTACTTC; cdr3_aa: CASSLGYNAKNIQYF
j_call: TRBJ2-5; clone_size: .; v_call: TRBV2; d_call: .; cdr3_nt: TGTGTCAGCGACCCACAGGGCGGCGAGACCCAGTACTTC; cdr3_aa: CVSDPQGGETQYF
j_call: TRBJ1-3; clone_size: once; v_call: TRBV5-1; d_call: .; cdr3_nt: TGCGCCAGCACTACCGGGGGCTCTGGAAACACCATATATTTT; cdr3_aa: CASTTGGSGNTIYF
j_call: TRBJ1-5; clone_size: few; v_call: TRBV7-9; d_call: .; cdr3_nt: TGTGCCAGCAGCTTCGACGGCGGACCCCAGCATTTT; cdr3_aa: CASSFDGGPQHF
j_call: TRBJ2-6; clone_size: .; v_call: TRBV7-9; d_call: .; cdr3_nt: TGTGCCAGCGAGCCCTCTGGGGCCAACGTCCTGACTTTC; cdr3_aa: CASEPSGANVLTF